Shown below are 25 T cell receptor beta chains from a single sample sequenced in a study of blood T cell repertoires in COVID-19. Here immunoSEQ multiplex PCR was the method, and the copy in TCRdb shows in-frame clones only, minus some. Among 120,000 or so clones listed, about 83% were seen once. Sequenced: PBMCs or T cells enriched from blood (not recorded which). These receptors originate from a woman in her thirties who had recovered from COVID-19.

This clone appeared a single time. The V gene is TRBV10-3, the J gene TRBJ2-2; perhaps TRBD2 as D (5 bases). Germline assignment: CDR1 ENHRY and CDR2 SYGVKD. The CDR3 consists of 15 residues. V was trimmed by 8 bases and J by 1 base, leaving 14 bases between them. The CDR3 nucleotides are TGTGCCATCTCCCGGGAATACATGAACACCGGGGAGCTGTTTTTT. Its translation: CAISREYMNTGELFF.

This chain uses TRBV7-9 with TRBJ1-6; D may be TRBD1 (6 bases). CDR3 size: 14 residues. Germline CDR1 reads SEHNR; CDR2 reads FQNEAQ (reference sequence). With 4 bases removed from V and 13 bases from J, the gap between germline ends came to 17 bases. CDR3 sequence (DNA): TGTGCCAGCAGCTCCGCAGGGACAAGACAGCCCCTCCACTTT. It codes for CASSSAGTRQPLHF.

The J gene is TRBJ1-1, the V gene TRBV9; 7 nucleotides agree with TRBD1. Germline CDR1 and CDR2: SGDLS and YYNGEE. The CDR3 contains 17 residues. V was pared by 4 bases and J by 0 bases, with 12 bases of the junction left unmatched. The CDR3 DNA is TGTGCCAGCAGCCCGAGACAGGGCACACTCTTGAACACTGAAGCTTTCTTT. Translation gives CASSPRQGTLLNTEAFF.

V is TRBV2 and J is TRBJ2-2, with 9 bases that match TRBD2. Germline V CDR1 and CDR2: SNHLY, FYNNEI. Losses at the gene ends were 9 bases for V and 5 bases for J; bases not matched to a gene: 10. This CDR3 comprises 15 residues. The CDR3 sequence: CASTGLAGRTGELFF. The CDR3 bases are TGTGCCAGTACGGGGCTAGCGGGAAGGACCGGGGAGCTGTTTTTT.

CDR3 in DNA: TGCGCCAGCAGCCAAGAGAGCGGCCGCACAGATACGCAGTATTTT. This sequence encodes CASSQESGRTDTQYF. This rearrangement joins TRBV4-3 to TRBJ2-3; D might be TRBD2 (5 bases). The CDR3 covers 15 residues. Per the germline V gene, CDR1 is LGHNA and CDR2 is YSLEER. Between the trimmed V and J ends, which lost 0 bases and 1 base, there was a span of 8 bases.

This clone was picked up one time. The V gene is TRBV30, the J gene TRBJ1-6; no reliable D call. Trimming removed 7 bases from V and 0 bases from J, with 13 bases in between. This CDR3 contains 15 residues. CDR1 and CDR2 (germline): GTSNPN, SVGIG (reference sequence). CDR3 region: CALKGASSYNSPLHF. In nucleotides, the CDR3 is TGTGCCTTAAAGGGAGCGAGCTCCTATAATTCACCCCTCCACTTT. Filled out from reference TRBV30 and TRBJ1-6, the complete variable domain reads SQTIHQWPATLVQPVGSPLSLECTVEGTSNPNLYWYRQAAGRGLQLLFYSVGIGQISSEVPQNLSASRPQDRQFILSSKKLLLSDSGFYLCALKGASSYNSPLHFGNGTRLTVT.

This clone appeared a single time. V gene TRBV3-1 (or the pseudogene TRBV3-2) combines with J gene TRBJ2-3; no firm D call. V lost 3 bases to trimming and J lost 0 bases, with 7 bases between them. This CDR3 is 14 amino acids long. Germline loops: CDR1 LGHDT, CDR2 YNNKEL (reference sequence). The CDR3 DNA reads TGTGCCAGCAGCCACCTATGGAGCACAGATACGCAGTATTTT. Protein: CASSHLWSTDTQYF.

The chain carries TRBV7-2 and TRBJ2-7; 10 bases are shared with TRBD1. The CDR3 runs to 17 residues. Trimming removed 2 bases from V and 3 bases from J; junction bases left unmatched: 10. CDR1 and CDR2 (germline): SGHTA, FQGNSA. For the CDR3, the DNA is TGTGCCAGCAGCTTACCGGTTGGGACAGGGGTGGTCTACGAGCAGTACTTC. The encoded protein is CASSLPVGTGVVYEQYF.

The rearrangement uses TRBV11-3 and TRBJ1-3; TRBD1 matches 7 bases. This CDR3 region has 15 residues. The V gene end was trimmed by 2 bases and the J gene end by 4 bases; junction bases not matched to a gene: 5. Germline CDR1 and CDR2: SGHNT and YENEEA. Written as DNA, the CDR3 is TGTGCCAGCAGCTTACAGGGGGACCTCGGAAACACCATATATTTT. It yields the protein CASSLQGDLGNTIYF.

This chain connects TRBV3-1 (or the pseudogene TRBV3-2) to TRBJ2-3; the match to TRBD2 covers 9 bases. The CDR3 length is 16 residues. CDR1 is LGHDT, CDR2 YNNKEL, per germline (reference sequence). Trimming removed 4 bases from V and 5 bases from J; junction bases left unmatched: 10. CDR3 residues: CASSPRLAARGDTQYF. For the CDR3, the DNA is TGTGCCAGCAGCCCCCGACTAGCGGCGAGGGGAGATACGCAGTATTTT.

This sequence joins TRBV19 and TRBJ1-4; D possibly corresponds to TRBD1 (6 bases). CDR3 length: 15 amino acids. Trimming removed 6 bases at V and 5 bases at J, with 16 bases between. Per the germline V gene, CDR1 is LNHDA and CDR2 is SQIVND (reference sequence). CDR3 nucleotide sequence: TGTGCCAGTAGCCCCCCGGGACATAAGAATGAAAAACTGTTTTTT. This codes for CASSPPGHKNEKLFF.

The CDR3 reads CASREEAAGELFF. The CDR3 bases are TGTGCCAGCAGAGAGGAAGCCGCCGGGGAGCTGTTTTTT. The gene calls are TRBV6-5 and TRBJ2-2; D not certain. Germline CDR1 MNHEY, CDR2 SVGAGI. CDR3 length equals 13 residues. V dropped 6 bases and J dropped 6 bases, with 11 bases sitting between them.

V and J are TRBV27 and TRBJ2-3; tentatively, D is TRBD2 (6 bases). The length of the CDR3 is 13 residues. Germline V CDR1 and CDR2: MNHEY, SMNVEV (reference sequence). V dropped 8 bases and J dropped 2 bases, with 11 bases sitting between them. The CDR3, as DNA: TGTGCCAGCGGGAGGCGGGCCACAGATACGCAGTATTTT. It is translated as CASGRRATDTQYF.

The rearrangement joins TRBV4-3 to TRBJ2-7; the D gene is possibly TRBD1 (5 bases). Trimming took off 5 bases at V and 0 bases at J, with 17 bases between the two ends. This CDR3 has 16 residues. In germline, CDR1 is LGHNA, CDR2 YSLEER. In nucleotides, the CDR3 is TGCGCCAGCAGCGCCGTTCTCGACAGACTCTCCTACGAGCAGTACTTC. It codes for CASSAVLDRLSYEQYF.

The chain couples TRBV11-2 to TRBJ1-4; the D is unclear. In germline, CDR1 is SGHAT, CDR2 FQNNGV. The CDR3 is 12 residues long. V lost 4 bases and J lost 12, with 12 bases in between. The chain's CDR3 is CASSYPMRELFF. Here the CDR3 DNA reads TGTGCCAGCAGCTACCCTATGAGGGAACTGTTTTTT.

V gene TRBV11-3 combines with J gene TRBJ2-1; 11 bases align to TRBD2. CDR3 length equals 17 residues. V dropped 2 bases and J dropped 5; count of bases not matched to a gene: 8. The V gene's germline CDR1 is SGHNT and CDR2 YENEEA. CDR3 sequence reads: CASSLPRGGLADNEQFF. CDR3 coding DNA: TGTGCCAGCAGCTTACCCCGCGGGGGACTAGCGGACAATGAGCAGTTCTTC.

This clone has just a few counts. The rearrangement links TRBV4-3 to TRBJ1-6; 7 nucleotides match TRBD1. Germline trimming cut 3 bases from V and 7 bases from J; bases unmatched to any gene: 6. Per the germline V gene, CDR1 is LGHNA and CDR2 is YSLEER. CDR3 size: 15 residues. The CDR3 bases are TGCGCCAGCAGCCACGGAGAAGGGGGCAATTCACCCCTCCACTTT. It yields the protein CASSHGEGGNSPLHF.

The V call is TRBV6-1, the J call TRBJ2-2; 7 bases are shared with TRBD2. The CDR3 has 15 residues. CDR1 MNHNS and CDR2 SASEGT come from the germline V gene. The junction had 9 bases not matched to a gene; V was cut back by 5 bases and J by 6 bases. CDR3 coding DNA: TGTGCCAGCAGTTCGGGAGGTAATAGGGCCGGGGAGCTGTTTTTT. It specifies CASSSGGNRAGELFF.

This clone was seen just once. The chain carries TRBV6-4 and TRBJ1-2; unclear D gene. From germline, CDR1 is MRHNA and CDR2 SNTAGT. The CDR3 spans 15 residues. The V and J ends lost 2 bases and 0 bases respectively, with 10 bases between them. CDR3 sequence (DNA): TGTGCCAGCAGTGACGCCGGAGTTCCTAACTATGGCTACACCTTC. Its translation: CASSDAGVPNYGYTF.

Regarding this clone: The same CDR3 arises from other DNA sequences in this sample as well. The chain is built from TRBV29-1 and TRBJ2-1; D perhaps matches TRBD1 (5 bases). V gave up 3 bases and J gave up 7 bases, with 10 bases separating them. The CDR3 loop spans 12 amino acids. Germline V lookup: CDR1 SQVTM, CDR2 ANQGSEA. The CDR3 coding sequence is TGCAGCGTTGATCAGGGTTGGAATGAGCAGTTCTTC. The encoded protein is CSVDQGWNEQFF.

The CDR3 bases are TGTGCCAGCAGCTTAAGTCCCTCTACTAAAGCTTTCTTT. It is translated as CASSLSPSTKAFF. The rearrangement uses TRBV11-3 and TRBJ1-1; no clear D. Germline CDR1 reads SGHNT; CDR2 reads YENEEA. V lost 2 bases and J 9 bases, leaving 13 bases between the germline ends. This CDR3 contains 13 residues. Combining the CDR3 with reference TRBV11-3 and TRBJ1-1 gives the whole variable domain EAGVVQSPRYKIIEKKQPVAFWCNPISGHNTLYWYLQNLGQGPELLIRYENEEAVDDSQLPKDRFSAERLKGVDSTLKIQPAELGDSAVYLCASSLSPSTKAFFGQGTRLTVV.

The V call is TRBV27, the J call TRBJ1-1, with 7 bases matching TRBD1. This CDR3 has 17 residues. Germline trimming cut 8 bases from V and 0 bases from J; bases unmatched to any gene: 15. Germline V CDR1 and CDR2: MNHEY, SMNVEV (reference sequence). As DNA, the CDR3 is TGTGCCAGCCTGTCACAGGGGTCTCTTGCGATGAACACTGAAGCTTTCTTT. Translated, it gives CASLSQGSLAMNTEAFF.

The chain uses TRBV7-8 and TRBJ2-7; the match to TRBD2 covers 11 bases. The CDR3 is made up of 18 amino acids. Germline lookup yields CDR1 SGHVS and CDR2 FQNEAQ. Trimming at V came to 5 bases and at J to 4 bases, leaving 16 bases not matched to a gene. CDR3 sequence: CASSPGLADIWSRYEQYF. DNA of the CDR3: TGTGCCAGCAGCCCGGGACTAGCGGATATTTGGTCTAGGTACGAGCAGTACTTC. The complete variable domain, with remaining parts taken from reference TRBV7-8 and TRBJ2-7, reads GAGVSQSPRYKVAKRGQDVALRCDPISGHVSLFWYQQALGQGPEFLTYFQNEAQLDKSGLPSDRFFAERPEGSVSTLKIQRTQQEDSAVYLCASSPGLADIWSRYEQYFGPGTRLTVT.

The chain is built from TRBV9 and TRBJ2-1; 7 bases are a match to TRBD2. CDR1 is SGDLS, CDR2 YYNGEE, per germline. With V trimmed by 2 bases and J by 2 bases, 4 bases remained unmatched. The CDR3 has 15 amino acids. The CDR3 region is CASSVRLAPYNEQFF. Written as DNA, the CDR3 is TGTGCCAGCAGCGTTCGACTAGCCCCCTACAATGAGCAGTTCTTC. Full variable domain (rest looked up from reference TRBV9 and TRBJ2-1): DSGVTQTPKHLITATGQRVTLRCSPRSGDLSVYWYQQSLDQGLQFLIQYYNGEERAKGNILERFSAQQFPDLHSELNLSSLELGDSALYFCASSVRLAPYNEQFFGPGTRLTVL.

The J gene is TRBJ2-3, the V gene TRBV10-3; TRBD2 aligns across 9 bases. The ends lost 4 bases at V and 6 bases at J; junction bases unmatched: 11. The CDR3 totals 16 residues. CDR1 and CDR2 (germline): ENHRY, SYGVKD. CDR3 coding DNA: TGTGCCATCAGTGGAGTAGCGGGAGCGTCTCGGGATACGCAGTATTTT. It codes for CAISGVAGASRDTQYF.